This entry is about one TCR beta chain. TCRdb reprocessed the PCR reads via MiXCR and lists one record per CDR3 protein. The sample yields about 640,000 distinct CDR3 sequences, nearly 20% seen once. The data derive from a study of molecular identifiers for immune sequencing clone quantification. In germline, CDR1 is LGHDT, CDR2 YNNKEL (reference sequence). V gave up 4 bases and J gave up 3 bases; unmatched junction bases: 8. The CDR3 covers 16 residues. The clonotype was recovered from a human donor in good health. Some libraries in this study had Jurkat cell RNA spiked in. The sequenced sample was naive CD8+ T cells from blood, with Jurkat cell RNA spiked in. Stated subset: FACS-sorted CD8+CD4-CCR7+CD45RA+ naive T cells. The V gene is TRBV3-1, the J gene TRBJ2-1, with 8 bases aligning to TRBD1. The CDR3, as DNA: TGTGCCAGCAGCCCAGGGGGCTCTACGCTCTACAATGAGCAGTTCTTC. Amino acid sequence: CASSPGGSTLYNEQFF.